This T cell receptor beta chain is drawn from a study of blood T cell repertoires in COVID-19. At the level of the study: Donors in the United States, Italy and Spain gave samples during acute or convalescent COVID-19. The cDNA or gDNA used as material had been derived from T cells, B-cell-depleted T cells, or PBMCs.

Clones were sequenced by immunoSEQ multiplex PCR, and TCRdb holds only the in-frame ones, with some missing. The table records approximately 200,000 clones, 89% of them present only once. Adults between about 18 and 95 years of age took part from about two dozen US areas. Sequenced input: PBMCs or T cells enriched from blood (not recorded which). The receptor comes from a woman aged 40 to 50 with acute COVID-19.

CDR3 protein: CASSDTSTDTQYF. In DNA, the CDR3 is TGTGCCAGTAGTGACACCAGCACAGATACGCAGTATTTT. The chain has TRBV19 and TRBJ2-3; no definite D call. Germline CDR1 reads LNHDA; CDR2 reads SQIVND (reference sequence). This CDR3 has 13 residues. Trimming took 5 bases from V and 0 from J, leaving 6 bases between them.